The rows below give T cell receptor beta chains drawn from one sample of a study of response to subunit inactivated influenza vaccine. TCRdb re-derived calls from the RT-PCR reads in MiXCR, one entry per CDR3 protein. The profile shows about 780,000 distinct CDR3 sequences, about 18% of them singletons. This sample comprised PBMCs from blood, obtained 5 to 6 days after vaccination. All receptors derive from a man in his forties or fifties who received an inactivated influenza vaccine. Both conserved end residues are part of each CDR3. The D gene is left open where the match is weak. Some rows mark clone size as missing; the rest say once, few, many or name a class of expanded clone.

size	V	D	J	DNA	CDR3
.	TRBV20-1	.	TRBJ2-5	TGCAGACCCCTTTTTGAGACCCAGTACTTC	CRPLFETQYF
few	TRBV20-1	TRBD2	TRBJ2-3	TGCAGTGGCCTTGCGGGGGTTAGCACAGATACGCAGTATTTT	CSGLAGVSTDTQYF
.	TRBV20-1	.	TRBJ1-1	TGCAGTCTTATACTTGGCCTCACTGAAGCTTTCTTT	CSLILGLTEAFF
.	TRBV10-3	TRBD1	TRBJ2-3	TGTGCCATCGGAACACAGGGGCGATATAGCACAGATACGCAGTATTTT	CAIGTQGRYSTDTQYF
few	TRBV4-1	TRBD2	TRBJ2-1	TGCGCCAGCAGCCAAGACTCGGGACTAGCGGGGGGTTACAATGAGCAGTTCTTC	CASSQDSGLAGGYNEQFF
.	TRBV7-2	.	TRBJ1-1	TGTGCCAGCAGCTTTTGGCAGGGGAGCACTGAAGCTTTCTTT	CASSFWQGSTEAFF
many	TRBV20-1	TRBD2	TRBJ2-1	TGCAGTGCCAGCAGACTAGCAGGCAATGAGCAGTTCTTC	CSASRLAGNEQFF
few	TRBV12-3/TRBV12-4	.	TRBJ2-7	TGTGCCAGCAGAAAGGGTGGTTCAGGGGACACGCTCTACGAGCAGTACTTC	CASRKGGSGDTLYEQYF
many	TRBV5-1	.	TRBJ2-1	TGCGCCAGCAGCTTGCAGCTATACAATGAGCAGTTCTTC	CASSLQLYNEQFF
.	TRBV7-2	.	TRBJ2-7	TGTGCCAGCAGCTTATACGACACAGTTTCCTACGAGCAGTACTTC	CASSLYDTVSYEQYF
few	TRBV6-1	.	TRBJ2-1	TGTGCTAGTAGGTTCAGCTCCTACAATGAGCAGTTCTTC	CASRFSSYNEQFF
.	TRBV5-1	TRBD1	TRBJ2-4	TGCGCCAGCAGCGGGACAGGGGAGGGAAACATTCAGTACTTC	CASSGTGEGNIQYF
.	TRBV29-1	TRBD2	TRBJ2-5	TGCAGCGTCAGGACTAGCGGGATGGGTGAGACCCAGTACTTC	CSVRTSGMGETQYF
.	TRBV7-9	TRBD2	TRBJ2-7	TGTGCCAGCAGCTCCACTAGCGGGGGGCCCGCCTACGAGCAGTACTTC	CASSSTSGGPAYEQYF
few	TRBV25-1	.	TRBJ1-2	TGTGCCAGCAGTGTAGGGGCCTATGGCTACACCTTC	CASSVGAYGYTF
.	TRBV28	TRBD1	TRBJ2-2	TGTGCCAGCAGGGAGGGGACAGGGAGAACCGGGGAGCTGTTTTTT	CASREGTGRTGELFF
few	TRBV20-1	TRBD2	TRBJ2-7	TGCAGTGCGACGGGAGCCCCGGGAGGGGGGGTCGAGCAGTACTTC	CSATGAPGGGVEQYF
.	TRBV19	TRBD1	TRBJ2-7	TGTGCCAGTAGAGTTAAGGGGGCGACGGGGGAGCAGTACTTC	CASRVKGATGEQYF
many	TRBV20-1	.	TRBJ2-5	TGCAGTGCTAGAGGGCCAGCGGGAGAGACCCAGTACTTC	CSARGPAGETQYF
.	TRBV11-1	TRBD1	TRBJ2-1	TGTGCCAGCAGCTCGGACAGGGGGCTATACAATGAGCAGTTCTTC	CASSSDRGLYNEQFF
few	TRBV20-1	TRBD1	TRBJ1-1	TGCAGTGCTAGGTACCCAGGGGGCTGGAACACTGAAGCTTTCTTT	CSARYPGGWNTEAFF
.	TRBV6-1	TRBD2	TRBJ2-3	TGTGCCAGCAGCGGGACTAGCCGACACACAGATACGCAGTATTTT	CASSGTSRHTDTQYF
.	TRBV5-1	TRBD2	TRBJ2-1	TGCGCCAGCAGCCCAGGTGGGAGGGACTACAATGAGCAGTTCTTC	CASSPGGRDYNEQFF
.	TRBV7-8	.	TRBJ2-1	TGTGCCAGCAGCCACCGGGAACTAGAATACAATGAGCAGTTCTTC	CASSHRELEYNEQFF
.	TRBV12-3/TRBV12-4	.	TRBJ1-4	TGTGCCAGCAGAGCAGTGACCCGAAATGAAAAACTGTTTTTT	CASRAVTRNEKLFF
few	TRBV24-1	.	TRBJ2-3	TGTGCCACCAGTGCGCAGCTCACAGATACGCAGTATTTT	CATSAQLTDTQYF
few	TRBV12-3/TRBV12-4	.	TRBJ1-5	TGTGCCAGCAGTGCCGCGGGGTATCAGCCCCAGCATTTT	CASSAAGYQPQHF
.	TRBV11-3	.	TRBJ2-1	TGTGCCAGCAGCTTAACCCTCCGCACCAGTGAGCAGTTCTTC	CASSLTLRTSEQFF
.	TRBV29-1	TRBD1	TRBJ1-5	TGCAGCGTTGAAACCGGGACAGGGAATCAGCCCCAGCATTTT	CSVETGTGNQPQHF
.	TRBV5-1	.	TRBJ2-2	TGCGCCAGCAGCCGCAGGGGGGCCCCGAACACCGGGGAGCTGTTTTTT	CASSRRGAPNTGELFF
few	TRBV18	TRBD1	TRBJ2-3	TGTGCCAGCTCGGGACAGGGAAGCACAGATACGCAGTATTTT	CASSGQGSTDTQYF
.	TRBV7-8	TRBD2	TRBJ2-1	TGTGCCAGCAGCTTAGTGGGAGGGGTCTCCTACAATGAGCAGTTCTTC	CASSLVGGVSYNEQFF
.	TRBV15	.	TRBJ1-3	TGTGCCACCAGCAGAGAATACAGTAGCGGAAACACCATATATTTT	CATSREYSSGNTIYF
.	TRBV10-3	TRBD1	TRBJ2-5	TGTGCCATCAAGACAGGGCCATCGGGAGAGACCCAGTACTTC	CAIKTGPSGETQYF
.	TRBV7-3	.	TRBJ2-1	TGTGCCAGCAGCTTATTTGAGGAGCAGTTCTTC	CASSLFEEQFF
few	TRBV10-2	.	TRBJ1-1	TGCGCCAGCAGTGCAAGGGGCGACACTGAAGCTTTCTTT	CASSARGDTEAFF
few	TRBV20-1	TRBD2	TRBJ2-3	TGCAGTGCGGGGACTAGCGGACCCCGCTCAGATACGCAGTATTTT	CSAGTSGPRSDTQYF
.	TRBV9	.	TRBJ2-5	TGTGCCAGCAGCGTTGTAAGCGGAGCGGGGACCCAGTACTTC	CASSVVSGAGTQYF
few	TRBV6-1	.	TRBJ2-7	TGTGCCAGCAGTCCCGACAGGCTCAGGAGCGAGCAGTACTTC	CASSPDRLRSEQYF
.	TRBV7-2	.	TRBJ2-6	TGTGCCAGCAGCTTAGGACAGACCGGGGCCAACGTCCTGACTTTC	CASSLGQTGANVLTF
many	TRBV20-1	TRBD2	TRBJ2-2	TGCAGTGCTAATCGGGGGGGACGTGCGAACACCGGGGAGCTGTTTTTT	CSANRGGRANTGELFF
once	TRBV10-1	.	TRBJ2-1	TGCGCCAGCAGTGAGTCGATCAGCAATGAGCAGTTCTTC	CASSESISNEQFF
.	TRBV15	.	TRBJ1-2	TGTGCCACCAGCAGAGATGGCCAGGGGAATGGCTACACCTTC	CATSRDGQGNGYTF
.	TRBV12-3/TRBV12-4	.	TRBJ2-1	TGTGCCAGCAGGCCTCCGGGACCCTCCTCCTACAATGAGCAGTTCTTC	CASRPPGPSSYNEQFF
.	TRBV5-4	.	TRBJ1-1	TGTGCCAGCAGCCCGGGTCGGGGGGCGGGGAACACTGAAGCTTTCTTT	CASSPGRGAGNTEAFF
.	TRBV4-1	.	TRBJ2-7	TGCGCCAGCAGCCAAGGTCTTGGGCGGGGATCCTACGAGCAGTACTTC	CASSQGLGRGSYEQYF
many	TRBV20-1	TRBD2	TRBJ2-3	TGCAGTGCCAGTCTAGCGGGAGATGGGACAGATACGCAGTATTTT	CSASLAGDGTDTQYF
.	TRBV5-1	TRBD1	TRBJ2-7	TGCGCCAGCAGCTACGACAGGGGCGACGAGCAGTACTTC	CASSYDRGDEQYF
many	TRBV7-2	TRBD2	TRBJ2-3	TGTGCCAGCAGTCAGGCTAGCGGGGGCACAGATACGCAGTATTTT	CASSQASGGTDTQYF
.	TRBV20-1	.	TRBJ2-3	TGCAGCAATAGCTGGGAGTCAGGAGATACGCAGTATTTT	CSNSWESGDTQYF